This T cell receptor (beta chain) was identified in a study of T cells in Graves' hyperthyroidism and ophthalmopathy. Study details: Staff took peripheral blood when the initial diagnosis was made, before any treatment began.

The CDR3 sequence is 12 residues long. Germline V gives CDR1 GTSNPN, CDR2 SVGIG (reference sequence). The V and J ends lost 2 bases and 9 bases respectively, with 13 bases between them. TCR beta CDR3 sequences were amplified from RNA transcripts. The HTBI primer set drove a first-round RT-PCR of the TCR CDR3. TCRdb used MiXCR to reprocess the multiplex PCR reads, holding one entry per CDR3 protein. The sample lists 550,000 to 650,000 distinct CDR3 sequences; about 15% were seen once. The sample holds many counts of this clonotype. V usage is TRBV30 and J usage is TRBJ1-1; D remains unclear. The receptor was derived from a woman between 25 and 40 years old with Graves' hyperthyroidism that later progressed to Graves' ophthalmopathy. The sequenced sample was blood. The CDR3 spells CAWSKEDMKAFF. The CDR3 bases are TGTGCCTGGAGTAAGGAAGACATGAAAGCTTTCTTT.